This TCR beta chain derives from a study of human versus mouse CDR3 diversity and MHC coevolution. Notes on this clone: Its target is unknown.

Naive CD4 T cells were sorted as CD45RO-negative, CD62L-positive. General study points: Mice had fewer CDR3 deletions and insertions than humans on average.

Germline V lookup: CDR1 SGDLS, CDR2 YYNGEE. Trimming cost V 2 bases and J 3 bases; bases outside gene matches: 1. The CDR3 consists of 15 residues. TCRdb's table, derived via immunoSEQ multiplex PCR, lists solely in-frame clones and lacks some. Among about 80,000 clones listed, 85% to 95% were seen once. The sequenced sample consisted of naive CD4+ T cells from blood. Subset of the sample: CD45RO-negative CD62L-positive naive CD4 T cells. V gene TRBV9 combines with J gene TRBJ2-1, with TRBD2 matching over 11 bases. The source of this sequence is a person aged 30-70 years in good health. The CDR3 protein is CASSVGTSGYNEQFF. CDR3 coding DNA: TGTGCCAGCAGCGTGGGGACTAGCGGCTACAATGAGCAGTTCTTC.